This T cell receptor beta chain was obtained from a study of T cell repertoires in cytomegalovirus infection. TCRdb re-called the reads with MiXCR, one entry per CDR3 protein. The table shows about 490,000 distinct CDR3 sequences, with approximately 25% occurring only once. Germline V CDR1 and CDR2: LNHDA, SQIVND (reference sequence). V was pared by 3 bases and J by 11 bases, with 19 bases between. The CDR3 spans 14 residues. This clonotype was sampled from a human donor in good health (CMV status not recorded). Some clones in this sample may be carry-over from other donors' samples. The chain links TRBV19 to TRBJ1-1; possibly TRBD1 for D (6 bases). Sequencing was done on a sample of PBMCs. The CDR3 region is CASSIGISRGTAFF. The CDR3 DNA reads as TGTGCCAGTAGTATTGGAATCTCCAGGGGAACGGCTTTCTTT.